Shown below are 15 T cell receptor beta chains from a single sample sequenced in a study of molecular identifiers for immune sequencing clone quantification. TCRdb recomputed calls from the PCR reads with MiXCR, one row per CDR3 protein. Here the sample spans 8,500 to 11,000 distinct CDR3 sequences, around 20% being singletons. The material sequenced was naive CD8+ T cells from blood, with Jurkat cell RNA spiked in. Subset in this sample: FACS-sorted CD8+CD4-CCR7+CD45RA+ naive T cells. These receptors all stem from a human donor in good health. Some libraries in this study had Jurkat cell RNA spiked in.

By share of the sample, this clonotype is medium-sized. J is TRBJ2-7 and V is TRBV10-3; 9 bases are shared with TRBD1. After removal of 7 bases from V and 7 bases from J, the junction contained 11 bases not matched to a gene. The germline V gene encodes CDR1 ENHRY and CDR2 SYGVKD. This CDR3 region has 14 residues. CDR3 coding DNA: TGTGCCATCACGGGGACAGGGTCGCTTTTGGAGCAGTACTTC. Its translation: CAITGTGSLLEQYF.

At least ten counts were recorded for this clonotype. V gene TRBV5-1 combines with J gene TRBJ2-7; maybe TRBD2 (6 bases). The CDR3 spans 15 residues. Trimming removed 0 bases from V and 3 bases from J, with 13 bases in between. Per germline, CDR1 SGHRS and CDR2 YFSETQ. The CDR3 sequence: CASSLELAAFYEQYF. As DNA, the CDR3 is TGCGCCAGCAGCTTGGAGTTAGCGGCGTTCTACGAGCAGTACTTC.

In its sample, this clonotype is medium-sized (0.01 to 0.1%). The V gene is TRBV24-1, the J gene TRBJ2-1; weak D call: TRBD2 (5 bases). Between the trimmed V and J ends, which lost 7 bases and 0 bases, there was a span of 12 bases. Germline V gene data show CDR1 as KGHDR and CDR2 as SFDVKD. This CDR3 is 15 amino acids long. For the CDR3, the DNA is TGTGCCACCAGCCAGGACTCTAGCTCCTACAATGAGCAGTTCTTC. Its translation: CATSQDSSSYNEQFF.

By proportion, this clonotype is medium-sized. This chain's CDR3 is CSARDRDRLTYEQYF. Written as DNA, the CDR3 is TGCAGTGCTAGAGATAGGGACCGATTAACCTACGAGCAGTACTTC. The rearrangement uses TRBV20-1 and TRBJ2-7; D tentatively reads TRBD1 or TRBD2 (5 bases each). Trimming left V 0 bases short and J 2 bases short, with 14 bases between. CDR1 and CDR2 from the germline V gene are DFQATT and SNEGSKA (reference sequence). This CDR3 has 15 residues.

This clonotype was counted many times. The rearrangement uses TRBV27 and TRBJ2-6, with D unclear. The CDR3 runs 14 residues. V lost 5 bases, J lost 0 bases, and 5 bases lay in between. Germline V gene data show CDR1 as MNHEY and CDR2 as SMNVEV (reference sequence). CDR3 loop: CASSLSSGANVLTF. The CDR3 DNA reads TGTGCCAGCAGTCTTAGCTCTGGGGCCAACGTCCTGACTTTC.

In its sample, this clonotype is medium-sized. The chain recombines TRBV20-1 with TRBJ1-1, with TRBD1 identical over 7 bases. The CDR3 has 14 amino acids. With V trimmed by 3 bases and J by 5 bases, 9 bases remained unmatched. In germline, CDR1 is DFQATT, CDR2 SNEGSKA (reference sequence). The CDR3 protein is CSASHDREWTEAFF. The CDR3 DNA reads as TGCAGTGCTAGCCACGACAGGGAATGGACTGAAGCTTTCTTT.

By share of the sample, this clonotype is medium-sized. V gene TRBV7-9 combines with J gene TRBJ1-1, with a weak D call TRBD1 (5 bases). The V gene lost 2 bases and the J gene lost 3 bases, with 19 bases spanning the gap. The CDR3 consists of 17 residues. The germline V gene encodes CDR1 SEHNR and CDR2 FQNEAQ (reference sequence). The DNA for the CDR3 is TGTGCCAGCAGCTTACCTGCAGGGACTGGGGGGGACACTGAAGCTTTCTTT. It specifies CASSLPAGTGGDTEAFF.

This clonotype was found many times. The gene calls are TRBV5-6 and TRBJ2-3; D unresolved. This CDR3 is 12 amino acids long. From germline, CDR1 is SGHDT and CDR2 YYEEEE. Trimming stripped 3 bases from V and 1 base from J, with 3 bases between. CDR3 residues: CASSWGTDTQYF. As DNA, the CDR3 is TGTGCCAGCAGCTGGGGCACAGATACGCAGTATTTT.

By share, this clonotype counts as medium-sized. CDR3 protein: CASSQFVASSAYEQYF. CDR3 sequence (DNA): TGTGCCAGCAGCCAATTTGTAGCTAGCAGTGCCTACGAGCAGTACTTC. The genes are TRBV4-2 and TRBJ2-7; possible D gene TRBD2, 5 bases. Trimming stripped 2 bases from V and 2 bases from J, with 16 bases between. This CDR3 is 16 amino acids long. CDR1 LGHNA and CDR2 YNFKEQ come from the germline V gene.

This clonotype is medium-sized (0.01 to 0.1%) within its sample. The J gene is TRBJ2-3, the V gene TRBV6-1, with D perhaps matching TRBD2 (5 bases). Germline V lookup: CDR1 MNHNS, CDR2 SASEGT. This CDR3 comprises 15 residues. Trimming removed 2 bases from V and 6 bases from J, with 15 bases in between. The CDR3 region is CASSEKSSLPDTQYF. CDR3 nucleotide sequence: TGTGCCAGCAGTGAAAAGTCTAGCCTCCCGGATACGCAGTATTTT.

Regarding this clonotype: A much larger clone lies a single base off, so this may be a read error. No conserved phenylalanine or tryptophan is present at the end of the CDR3, so a read error is the likely explanation. The CDR3 sequence: CASSSQMNTEAFL. The CDR3 bases are TGCGCCAGCAGCTCACAGATGAACACTGAAGCTTTCCTT. This chain uses TRBV4-1 with TRBJ1-1; D is uncertain. V dropped 5 bases and J dropped 0 bases, with 7 bases sitting between them. The CDR3 covers 13 residues. The germline V gene encodes CDR1 MGHRA and CDR2 YSYEKL.

This clonotype is medium-sized in the sample. This chain uses TRBV13 with TRBJ2-3; 7 bases map to TRBD2. This CDR3 contains 20 residues. Germline CDR1 reads PRHDT; CDR2 reads FYEKMQ (reference sequence). V lost 1 base and J lost 0; bases outside the gene matches: 16. CDR3 nucleotides: TGTGCCAGCAGCTTAGTCCCCCATCAGCGGGACGGGTCTAGCACAGATACGCAGTATTTT. It is translated as CASSLVPHQRDGSSTDTQYF. Full variable domain (rest looked up from reference TRBV13 and TRBJ2-3): AAGVIQSPRHLIKEKRETATLKCYPIPRHDTVYWYQQGPGQDPQFLISFYEKMQSDKGSIPDRFSAQQFSDYHSELNMSSLELGDSALYFCASSLVPHQRDGSSTDTQYFGPGTRLTVL.

Sample share makes this clonotype medium-sized (0.01 to 0.1%). The chain couples TRBV29-1 to TRBJ1-2; 7 nucleotides agree with TRBD1. The CDR3 is made up of 13 amino acids. Germline V gene lookup returns CDR1 SQVTM and CDR2 ANQGSEA. The J segment lost 2 bases and the V segment lost 7 bases, leaving 7 bases of the junction unmatched. The DNA for the CDR3 is TGCAGCGGTCATACAGGGGAAAACTATGGCTACACCTTC. Amino acids: CSGHTGENYGYTF.

This clonotype is medium-sized (0.01 to 0.1%). V and J are TRBV10-3 and TRBJ2-7; D unclear. Per germline, CDR1 ENHRY and CDR2 SYGVKD. V gave up 5 bases and J gave up 7 bases, with 12 bases separating them. The CDR3 runs 12 residues. CDR3 in DNA: TGTGCCATCAGTCCGGGCTCACGGGAGCAGTACTTC. It translates to CAISPGSREQYF.

Worth noting for this clonotype: Likely a read error: the CDR3 ends without its conserved phenylalanine or tryptophan. This chain links TRBV19 with TRBJ2-1; tentatively, D is TRBD2 (5 bases). V was shortened by 6 bases and J by 4 bases, with 13 bases between the two germline ends. CDR1 is LNHDA and CDR2 is SQIVND in the germline V gene (reference sequence). The CDR3 is made up of 14 amino acids. The CDR3 sequence is CASRKGGGYNEQFL. The CDR3 DNA follows: TGTGCCAGTAGAAAAGGAGGCGGATACAATGAGCAGTTCCTC.